This entry lists 21 T cell receptor beta chains sequenced from one sample in a study of shared clonotypes between healthy human individuals. Sequencing used immunoSEQ multiplex PCR; TCRdb keeps in-frame clones, though not all of them. The sample consists of 2,500,000 or so clones, 80% to 95% of them appearing once. The sequenced material came from naive CD4+ T cells from PBMCs. Subset given: CD45RA+ positively selected. These receptors were obtained from a man younger than 30 in good health. Some clones in this sample may be carry-over from other donors' samples.

The rearrangement uses TRBV6-5 and TRBJ1-4; 9 positions match TRBD1. With V trimmed by 6 bases and J by 5 bases, 4 bases remained unmatched. The CDR3 spans 14 residues. The germline CDR1 and CDR2 sequences are MNHEY and SVGAGI. CDR3 in amino acids: CASRNTGGNEKLFF. The DNA for the CDR3 is TGTGCCAGCAGAAATACAGGGGGCAATGAAAAACTGTTTTTT.

CDR3: CASSLTGRGETQYF. The CDR3 DNA reads as TGTGCCAGCAGCCTCACAGGGAGGGGAGAGACCCAGTACTTC. The chain has TRBV11-1 and TRBJ2-5; TRBD2 might be the D (7 bases). Per the germline V gene, CDR1 is SGHAT and CDR2 is FQDESV (reference sequence). The V end was cut by 5 bases, the J end by 4 bases, with 14 bases between. The CDR3 spans 14 residues.

The rearrangement uses TRBV2 and TRBJ2-1; maybe TRBD1 (6 bases). Germline values: CDR1 SNHLY, CDR2 FYNNEI. The CDR3 is made up of 15 amino acids. Trimming stripped 2 bases from V and 2 bases from J, with 10 bases between. CDR3 DNA sequence: TGTGCCAGCAGTGAAATCCAGGGGACCTACAATGAGCAGTTCTTC. Residues: CASSEIQGTYNEQFF.

This sequence joins TRBV5-5 and TRBJ1-2; maybe TRBD1 (6 bases). V shed 2 bases and J shed 4 bases, with 24 bases lying between them. This CDR3 comprises 18 residues. Per the germline V gene, CDR1 is SGHKS and CDR2 is YYEKEE (reference sequence). The chain's CDR3 is CASSFSPTTGRSGYGYTF. The CDR3 DNA is TGTGCCAGCAGCTTCTCTCCAACGACAGGCAGAAGTGGCTATGGCTACACCTTC.

The J gene is TRBJ1-1, the V gene TRBV6-5, with TRBD1 matching over 10 bases. The CDR3 is made up of 15 amino acids. CDR1 MNHEY and CDR2 SVGAGI come from the germline V gene. Unmatched junction bases numbered 0, after V lost 2 bases and J lost 0 bases. CDR3 sequence reads: CASSYGQGVNTEAFF. The DNA for the CDR3 is TGTGCCAGCAGTTACGGACAGGGGGTGAACACTGAAGCTTTCTTT.

The rearrangement joins TRBV4-1 to TRBJ1-5; D not resolved. The CDR3 totals 15 residues. The V gene's germline CDR1 is MGHRA and CDR2 YSYEKL. Trimming took off 4 bases at V and 0 bases at J, with 10 bases between the two ends. CDR3 in DNA: TGCGCCAGCAGCCTGGGAGCGGGTAGCAATCAGCCCCAGCATTTT. Its protein is CASSLGAGSNQPQHF.

This chain joins TRBV2 and TRBJ2-1; D is uncertain. CDR3 size: 14 residues. V was pared by 6 bases and J by 5 bases, with 14 bases between. CDR1 and CDR2 from the germline V gene are SNHLY and FYNNEI. The CDR3 loop reads CASRVTTINNEQFF. The DNA of the CDR3 is TGTGCCAGCAGGGTCACTACTATAAACAATGAGCAGTTCTTC. The whole variable domain, filled in from reference TRBV2 and TRBJ2-1, reads EPEVTQTPSHQVTQMGQEVILRCVPISNHLYFYWYRQILGQKVEFLVSFYNNEISEKSEIFDDQFSVERPDGSNFTLKIRSTKLEDSAMYFCASRVTTINNEQFFGPGTRLTVL.

Notes on this clone: At one boundary the junction diverges from the germline segment, which might be a read error. The genes are TRBV5-1 and TRBJ2-1, with D possibly matching TRBD1 (5 bases). Germline lookup yields CDR1 SGHRS and CDR2 YFSETQ. The CDR3 sequence is 16 residues long. Here the CDR3 reads CASRLAQGPPKSEQFF. Written as DNA, the CDR3 is TGCGCCAGCAGGTTGGCCCAGGGCCCGCCCAAATCTGAGCAGTTCTTC.

The chain recombines TRBV9 with TRBJ2-7; D is undetermined. Deletions cut 0 bases from V and 2 bases from J, with 12 bases between. CDR3 length: 15 residues. Germline V CDR1 and CDR2: SGDLS, YYNGEE. CDR3 nucleotides: TGTGCCAGCAGCGTAGAACAGACCCCCGCCTACGAGCAGTACTTC. Protein sequence: CASSVEQTPAYEQYF.

The chain is built from TRBV27 and TRBJ2-7; D is undetermined. CDR3 length equals 14 residues. V was cut by 5 bases and J by 3 bases, with 14 bases left in between. Germline loops: CDR1 MNHEY, CDR2 SMNVEV (reference sequence). The CDR3 reads CASSPRGVGYEQYF. CDR3 sequence (DNA): TGTGCCAGCAGTCCAAGAGGAGTGGGCTACGAGCAGTACTTC.

V gene TRBV5-1 combines with J gene TRBJ2-2; TRBD1 matches 10 bases. Per germline, CDR1 SGHRS and CDR2 YFSETQ. V lost 0 bases, J lost 1 base, and 6 bases stayed unmatched. CDR3 length: 18 amino acids. Here the CDR3 DNA reads TGCGCCAGCAGCTTGGCCCCCGGACAGGGGGGGAACACCGGGGAGCTGTTTTTT. Translating it yields CASSLAPGQGGNTGELFF.

This rearrangement joins TRBV5-1 to TRBJ2-7; D is perhaps TRBD2 (6 bases). Deletions cut 1 base from V and 3 bases from J, with 14 bases between. The CDR3 extends over 15 amino acids. The V gene's germline CDR1 is SGHRS and CDR2 YFSETQ. Here the CDR3 reads CASSLRGDLDYEQYF. The CDR3, as DNA: TGCGCCAGCAGCTTGAGAGGGGACTTAGACTACGAGCAGTACTTC.

V gene TRBV30 combines with J gene TRBJ2-1, with 7 nucleotides matching TRBD2. The CDR3 is 14 amino acids. Per the germline V gene, CDR1 is GTSNPN and CDR2 is SVGIG (reference sequence). With V trimmed by 4 bases and J by 6 bases, 9 bases remained unmatched. The CDR3 region has the DNA TGTGCCTGGATTAGAGGGAGGGTAGGCAATGAGCAGTTCTTC. Protein: CAWIRGRVGNEQFF.

The V gene is TRBV14, the J gene TRBJ2-3, with unresolved D. The germline V gene encodes CDR1 SGHDN and CDR2 FVKESK. This CDR3 comprises 14 residues. Trimming stripped 4 bases from V and 0 bases from J, with 8 bases between. The CDR3 spells CASSRRSSTDTQYF. CDR3 DNA: TGTGCCAGCAGCCGGCGCTCCAGCACAGATACGCAGTATTTT. Together with reference TRBV14 and TRBJ2-3, the CDR3 gives the full variable domain: EAGVTQFPSHSVIEKGQTVTLRCDPISGHDNLYWYRRVMGKEIKFLLHFVKESKQDESGMPNNRFLAERTGGTYSTLKVQPAELEDSGVYFCASSRRSSTDTQYFGPGTRLTVL.

The V and J genes are TRBV21-1 and TRBJ2-7; TRBD1 is taken as the D call from the table, unchecked against the DNA. TRBV21-1 is a documented pseudogene. The CDR3 is 10 residues long. The CDR3 DNA reads as TGCCCTAGAAGGGGCTCCGAGCAGTACTTC. Translated: CPRRGSEQYF.

This sequence joins TRBV7-7 and TRBJ2-5, with TRBD1 matching 7 bases. V was clipped by 2 bases and J by 2 bases; unmatched bases: 8. CDR1 SSHAT and CDR2 FNYEAQ come from the germline V gene (reference sequence). This CDR3 contains 16 residues. The CDR3 sequence is CASSLSRQGSQETQYF. The CDR3 bases are TGTGCCAGCAGCTTATCGAGACAGGGCAGTCAAGAGACCCAGTACTTC.

The chain has TRBV7-2 and TRBJ2-2, with D possibly TRBD2 on 7 matching bases. In germline, CDR1 is SGHTA, CDR2 FQGNSA. V lost 5 bases to trimming and J lost 6 bases, with 16 bases between them. The length of the CDR3 is 15 residues. The CDR3 loop is CASSPEGGLAGELFF. For the CDR3, the DNA is TGTGCCAGCAGCCCCGAGGGGGGGTTGGCCGGGGAGCTGTTTTTT.

The gene calls are TRBV5-1 and TRBJ1-1; 7 nucleotides align to TRBD1. This CDR3 comprises 15 residues. V was pared by 4 bases and J by 2 bases, with 8 bases of the junction left unmatched. The germline CDR1 and CDR2 sequences are SGHRS and YFSETQ. This chain's CDR3 is CASSATGTVNTEAFF. The DNA for the CDR3 is TGCGCCAGCAGCGCAACCGGGACAGTCAACACTGAAGCTTTCTTT.

A remark on this clone: This CDR3 is also generated by other DNA sequences in the sample. The chain couples TRBV7-3 to TRBJ2-1; TRBD2 is a possible D gene (5 bases). Germline-derived CDR1 and CDR2 are SGHTA and FQGTGA. Trimming stripped 5 bases from V and 9 bases from J, with 8 bases between. The CDR3 extends over 11 amino acids. The CDR3 sequence is CASSQGGEQFF. CDR3 sequence (DNA): TGTGCCAGCAGCCAAGGAGGTGAGCAGTTCTTC.

The rearrangement links TRBV6-1 to TRBJ1-4; TRBD1 aligns across 7 bases. J was trimmed by 6 bases and V by 6 bases; bases with no gene match: 7. The CDR3 contains 14 residues. Germline V CDR1 and CDR2: MNHNS, SASEGT. The chain's CDR3 is CASRLDRVDEKLFF. The CDR3 nucleotides are TGTGCCAGCAGACTCGACAGGGTGGATGAAAAACTGTTTTTT.

This sequence joins TRBV28 and TRBJ2-7; 7 bases map to TRBD1. This CDR3 spans 12 amino acids. Germline V gives CDR1 MDHEN, CDR2 SYDVKM. V shed 10 bases, J shed 2 bases, and the junction held 5 bases outside the gene matches. The CDR3 DNA reads as TGTGCCACGGGGACAGTCGCCTACGAGCAGTACTTC. Its translation: CATGTVAYEQYF.